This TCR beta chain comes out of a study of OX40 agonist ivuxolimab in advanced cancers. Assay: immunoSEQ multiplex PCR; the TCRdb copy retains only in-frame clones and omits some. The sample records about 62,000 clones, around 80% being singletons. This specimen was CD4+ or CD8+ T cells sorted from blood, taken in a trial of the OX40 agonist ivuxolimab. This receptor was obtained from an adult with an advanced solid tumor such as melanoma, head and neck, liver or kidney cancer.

The CDR3 sequence: CASSFGQVGSGNTIYF. The CDR3 DNA sequence: TGTGCCAGCAGCTTTGGACAGGTTGGCTCTGGAAACACCATATATTTT. V usage is TRBV5-4 and J usage is TRBJ1-3; 7 bases align to TRBD1. With V trimmed by 2 bases and J by 0 bases, 5 bases remained unmatched. Germline CDR1 SGHNT, CDR2 YYREEE (reference sequence). The CDR3 is 16 residues long.